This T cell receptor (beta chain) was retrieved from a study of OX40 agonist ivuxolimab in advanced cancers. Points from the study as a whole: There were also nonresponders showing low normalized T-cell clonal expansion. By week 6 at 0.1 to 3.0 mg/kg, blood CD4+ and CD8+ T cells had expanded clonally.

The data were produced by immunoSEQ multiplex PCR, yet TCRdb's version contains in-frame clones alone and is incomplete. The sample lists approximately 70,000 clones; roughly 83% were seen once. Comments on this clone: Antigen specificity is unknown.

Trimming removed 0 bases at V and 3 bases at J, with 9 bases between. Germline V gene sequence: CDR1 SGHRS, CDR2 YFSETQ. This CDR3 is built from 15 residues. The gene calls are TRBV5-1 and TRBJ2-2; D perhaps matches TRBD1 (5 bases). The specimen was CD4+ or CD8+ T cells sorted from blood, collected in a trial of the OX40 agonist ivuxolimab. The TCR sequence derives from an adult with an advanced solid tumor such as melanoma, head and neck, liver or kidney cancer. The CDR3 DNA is TGCGCCAGCAGCTTGGCAGGGTTGGACACCGGGGAGCTGTTTTTT. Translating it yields CASSLAGLDTGELFF.